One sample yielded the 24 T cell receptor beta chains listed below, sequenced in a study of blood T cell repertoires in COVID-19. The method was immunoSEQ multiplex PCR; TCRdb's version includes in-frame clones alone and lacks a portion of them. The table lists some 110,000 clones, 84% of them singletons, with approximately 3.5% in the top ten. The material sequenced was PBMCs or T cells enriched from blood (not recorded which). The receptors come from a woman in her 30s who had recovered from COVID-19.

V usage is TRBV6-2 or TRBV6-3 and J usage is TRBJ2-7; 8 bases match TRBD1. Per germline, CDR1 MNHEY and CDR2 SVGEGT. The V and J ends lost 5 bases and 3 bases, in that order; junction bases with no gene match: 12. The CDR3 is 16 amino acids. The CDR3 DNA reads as TGTGCCAGCAGTAGGCGAGGGGACAGGCAAAACTACGAGCAGTACTTC. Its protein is CASSRRGDRQNYEQYF.

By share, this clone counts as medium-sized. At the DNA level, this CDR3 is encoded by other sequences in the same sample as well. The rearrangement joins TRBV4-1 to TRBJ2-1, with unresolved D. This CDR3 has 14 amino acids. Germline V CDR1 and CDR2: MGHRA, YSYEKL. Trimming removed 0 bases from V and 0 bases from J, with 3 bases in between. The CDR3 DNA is TGCGCCAGCAGCCAAGAGAGCTCCTACAATGAGCAGTTCTTC. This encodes CASSQESSYNEQFF.

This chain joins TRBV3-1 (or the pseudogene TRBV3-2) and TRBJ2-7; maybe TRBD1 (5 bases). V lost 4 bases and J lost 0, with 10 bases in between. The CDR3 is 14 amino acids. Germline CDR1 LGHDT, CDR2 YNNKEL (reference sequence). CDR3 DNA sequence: TGTGCCAGCAGCCCAGGGTGGGGCTCCTACGAGCAGTACTTC. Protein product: CASSPGWGSYEQYF.

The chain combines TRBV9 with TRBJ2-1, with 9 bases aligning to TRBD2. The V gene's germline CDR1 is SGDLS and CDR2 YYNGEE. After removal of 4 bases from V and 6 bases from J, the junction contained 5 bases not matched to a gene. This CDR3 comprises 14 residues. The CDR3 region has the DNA TGTGCCAGCAGCCCTAGCGGGAACTCCAATGAGCAGTTCTTC. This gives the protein CASSPSGNSNEQFF.

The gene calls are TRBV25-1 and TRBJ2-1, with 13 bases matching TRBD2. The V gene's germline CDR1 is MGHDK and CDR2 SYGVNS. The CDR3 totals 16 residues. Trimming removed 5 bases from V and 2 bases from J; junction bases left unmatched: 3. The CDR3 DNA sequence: TGTGCCAGCAGTAGACTAGCGGGAGGCCCCTACAATGAGCAGTTCTTC. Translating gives CASSRLAGGPYNEQFF.

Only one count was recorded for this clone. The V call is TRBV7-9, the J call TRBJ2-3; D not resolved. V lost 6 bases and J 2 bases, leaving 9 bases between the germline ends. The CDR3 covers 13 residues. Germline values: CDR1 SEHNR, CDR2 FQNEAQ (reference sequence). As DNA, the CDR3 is TGTGCCAGCAGTTACAGACACACAGATACGCAGTATTTT. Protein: CASSYRHTDTQYF.

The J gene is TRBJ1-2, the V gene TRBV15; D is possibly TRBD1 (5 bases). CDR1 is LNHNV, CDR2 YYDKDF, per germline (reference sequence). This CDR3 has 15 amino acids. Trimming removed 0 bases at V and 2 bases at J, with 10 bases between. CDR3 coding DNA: TGTGCCACCAGCAGAGATGAAGACAGAAACTATGGCTACACCTTC. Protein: CATSRDEDRNYGYTF.

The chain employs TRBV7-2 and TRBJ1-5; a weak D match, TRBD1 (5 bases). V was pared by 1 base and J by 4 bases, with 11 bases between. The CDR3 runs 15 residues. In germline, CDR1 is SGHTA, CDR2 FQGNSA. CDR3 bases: TGTGCCAGCAGCTTAGGAGACAGCTATAATCAGCCCCAGCATTTT. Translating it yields CASSLGDSYNQPQHF. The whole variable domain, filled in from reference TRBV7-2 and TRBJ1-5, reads GAGVSQSPSNKVTEKGKDVELRCDPISGHTALYWYRQSLGQGLEFLIYFQGNSAPDKSGLPSDRFSAERTGGSVSTLTIQRTQQEDSAVYLCASSLGDSYNQPQHFGDGTRLSIL.

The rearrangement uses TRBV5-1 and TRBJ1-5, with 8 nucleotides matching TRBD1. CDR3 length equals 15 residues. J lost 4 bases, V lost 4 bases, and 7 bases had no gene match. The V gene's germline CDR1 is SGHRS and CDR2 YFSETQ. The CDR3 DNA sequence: TGCGCCAGCAGCGCCGGACAGGGCTTGAATCAGCCCCAGCATTTT. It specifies CASSAGQGLNQPQHF.

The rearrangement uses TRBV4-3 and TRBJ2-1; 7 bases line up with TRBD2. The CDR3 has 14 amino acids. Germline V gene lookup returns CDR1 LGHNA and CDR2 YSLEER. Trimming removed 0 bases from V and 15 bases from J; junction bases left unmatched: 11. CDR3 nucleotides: TGCGCCAGCAGCCAAGATCTAGCGGAGAGGGTCATGTTCTTC. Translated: CASSQDLAERVMFF.

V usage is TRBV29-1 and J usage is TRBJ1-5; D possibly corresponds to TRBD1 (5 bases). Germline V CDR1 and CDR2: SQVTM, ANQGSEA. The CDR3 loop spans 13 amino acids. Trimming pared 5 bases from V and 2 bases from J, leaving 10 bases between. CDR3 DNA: TGCAGCGTTTATCAGGGCGGCAATCAGCCCCAGCATTTT. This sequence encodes CSVYQGGNQPQHF.

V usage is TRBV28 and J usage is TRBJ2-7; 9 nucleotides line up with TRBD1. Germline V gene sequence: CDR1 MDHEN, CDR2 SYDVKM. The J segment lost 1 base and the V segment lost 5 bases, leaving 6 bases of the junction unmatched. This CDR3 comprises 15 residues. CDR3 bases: TGTGCCAGCAGTCTGGGGACAGGGTTATCCTACGAGCAGTACTTC. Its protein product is CASSLGTGLSYEQYF.

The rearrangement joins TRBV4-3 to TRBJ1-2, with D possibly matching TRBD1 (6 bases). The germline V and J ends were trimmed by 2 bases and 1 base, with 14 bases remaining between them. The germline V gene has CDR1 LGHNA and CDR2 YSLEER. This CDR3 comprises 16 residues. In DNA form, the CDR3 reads TGCGCCAGCAGCCAACTCGGGACAAACGTTAACTATGGCTACACCTTC. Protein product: CASSQLGTNVNYGYTF.

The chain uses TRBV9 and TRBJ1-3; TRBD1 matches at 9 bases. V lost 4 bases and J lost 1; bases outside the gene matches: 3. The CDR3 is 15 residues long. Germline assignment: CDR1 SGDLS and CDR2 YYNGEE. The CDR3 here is CASSMDRGSGNTIYF. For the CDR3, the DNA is TGTGCCAGCAGCATGGACAGGGGATCTGGAAACACCATATATTTT.

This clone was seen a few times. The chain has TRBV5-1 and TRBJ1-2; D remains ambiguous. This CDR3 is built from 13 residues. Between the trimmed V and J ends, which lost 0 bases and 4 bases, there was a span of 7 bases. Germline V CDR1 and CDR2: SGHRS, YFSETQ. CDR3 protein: CASSLAPSYGYTF. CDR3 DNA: TGCGCCAGCAGCTTGGCGCCCAGCTATGGCTACACCTTC.

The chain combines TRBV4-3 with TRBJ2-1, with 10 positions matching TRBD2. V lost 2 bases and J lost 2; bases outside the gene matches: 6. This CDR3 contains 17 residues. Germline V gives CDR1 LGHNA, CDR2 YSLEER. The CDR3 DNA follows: TGCGCCAGCAGCCAAAGACCGGGACTAGCGACCTACAATGAGCAGTTCTTC. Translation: CASSQRPGLATYNEQFF.

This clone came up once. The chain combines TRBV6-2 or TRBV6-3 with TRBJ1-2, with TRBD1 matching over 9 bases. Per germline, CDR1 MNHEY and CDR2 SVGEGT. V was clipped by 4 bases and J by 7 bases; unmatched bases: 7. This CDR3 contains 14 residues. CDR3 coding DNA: TGTGCCAGCAGTTCGGGACAGGGTTATGTTGGCTACACCTTC. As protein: CASSSGQGYVGYTF.

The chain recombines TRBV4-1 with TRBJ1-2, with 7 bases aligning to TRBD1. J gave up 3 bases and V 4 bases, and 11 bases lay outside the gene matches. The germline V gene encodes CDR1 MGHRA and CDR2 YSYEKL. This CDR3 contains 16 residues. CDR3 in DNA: TGCGCCAGCAGCCGCACGAGGGGGCTTGGAGACTATGGCTACACCTTC. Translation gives CASSRTRGLGDYGYTF.

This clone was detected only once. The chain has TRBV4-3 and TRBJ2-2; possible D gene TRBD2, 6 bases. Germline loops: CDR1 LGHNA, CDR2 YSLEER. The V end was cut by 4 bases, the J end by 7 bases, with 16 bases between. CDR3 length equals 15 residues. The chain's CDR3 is CASSRGTPGRGELFF. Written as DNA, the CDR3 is TGCGCCAGCAGCCGGGGGACTCCGGGACGCGGGGAGCTGTTTTTT.

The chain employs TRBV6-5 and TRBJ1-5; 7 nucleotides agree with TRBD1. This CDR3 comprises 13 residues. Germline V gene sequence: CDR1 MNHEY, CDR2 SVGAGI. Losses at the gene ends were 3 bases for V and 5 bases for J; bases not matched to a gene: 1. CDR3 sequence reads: CASSYDRDQPQHF. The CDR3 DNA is TGTGCCAGCAGTTATGACAGGGATCAGCCCCAGCATTTT.

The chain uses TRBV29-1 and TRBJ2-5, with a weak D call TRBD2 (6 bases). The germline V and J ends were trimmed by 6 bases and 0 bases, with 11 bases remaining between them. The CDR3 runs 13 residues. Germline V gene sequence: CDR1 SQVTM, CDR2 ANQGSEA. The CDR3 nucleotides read TGCAGCGTGACTAGTGACTACCAAGAGACCCAGTACTTC. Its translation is CSVTSDYQETQYF.

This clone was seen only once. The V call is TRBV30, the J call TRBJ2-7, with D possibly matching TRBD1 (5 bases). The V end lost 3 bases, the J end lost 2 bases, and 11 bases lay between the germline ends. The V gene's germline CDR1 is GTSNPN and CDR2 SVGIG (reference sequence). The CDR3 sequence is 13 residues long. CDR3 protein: CAWRETATYEQYF. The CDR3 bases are TGTGCCTGGAGGGAGACAGCTACCTACGAGCAGTACTTC.

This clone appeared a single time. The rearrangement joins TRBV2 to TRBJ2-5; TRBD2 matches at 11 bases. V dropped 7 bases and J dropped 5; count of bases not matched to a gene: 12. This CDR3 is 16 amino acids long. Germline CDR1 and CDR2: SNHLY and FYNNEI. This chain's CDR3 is CASKPLAGVSRETQYF. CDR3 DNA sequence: TGTGCCAGCAAACCACTAGCGGGGGTTTCAAGGGAGACCCAGTACTTC. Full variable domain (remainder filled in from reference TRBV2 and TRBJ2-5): EPEVTQTPSHQVTQMGQEVILRCVPISNHLYFYWYRQILGQKVEFLVSFYNNEISEKSEIFDDQFSVERPDGSNFTLKIRSTKLEDSAMYFCASKPLAGVSRETQYFGPGTRLLVL.

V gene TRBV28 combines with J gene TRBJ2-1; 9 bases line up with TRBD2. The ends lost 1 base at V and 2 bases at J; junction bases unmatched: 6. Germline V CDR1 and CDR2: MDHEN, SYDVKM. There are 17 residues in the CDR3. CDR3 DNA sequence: TGTGCCAGCAGTTTATCCCTACTAGCGGGTCCCTACAATGAGCAGTTCTTC. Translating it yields CASSLSLLAGPYNEQFF.